Presented here are 20 T cell receptor beta chains from one specimen sequenced in a study of long-term antiretroviral therapy in people with HIV. Running of the v3.0 immunoSEQ assay took place at survey level. Only in-frame clones appear in the TCRdb table, and some are missing; sequencing was by immunoSEQ multiplex PCR. The table includes 20,000 or so clones, roughly 80% detected once. The starting material was unsorted PBMCs, obtained 0.6 years after starting antiretroviral therapy. All receptors come from a woman aged 18 to 35 with HIV.

The chain recombines TRBV9 with TRBJ2-6; possible D gene TRBD2, 5 bases. Germline V lookup: CDR1 SGDLS, CDR2 YYNGEE. This CDR3 has 14 amino acids. Between the trimmed V and J ends, which lost 2 bases and 2 bases, there was a span of 5 bases. CDR3 DNA sequence: TGTGCCAGCAGCGTCGGGGCTGGGGCCAACGTCCTGACTTTC. Translation gives CASSVGAGANVLTF.

The gene calls are TRBV19 and TRBJ1-1; weak D call: TRBD1 (6 bases). The ends were cut back, 5 bases at V and 5 bases at J, with 15 bases in the middle. Germline values: CDR1 LNHDA, CDR2 SQIVND (reference sequence). This CDR3 comprises 14 residues. The CDR3 protein is CASSFRGGDTEAFF. The CDR3 DNA reads TGTGCCAGTAGTTTCAGGGGTGGCGATACTGAAGCTTTCTTT. Full variable domain (remainder filled in from reference TRBV19 and TRBJ1-1): DGGITQSPKYLFRKEGQNVTLSCEQNLNHDAMYWYRQDPGQGLRLIYYSQIVNDFQKGDIAEGYSVSREKKESFPLTVTSAQKNPTAFYLCASSFRGGDTEAFFGQGTRLTVV.

CDR3 in amino acids: CASRAGQGNYGYTF. The CDR3 coding sequence is TGTGCCAGCAGGGCAGGACAGGGAAACTATGGCTACACCTTC. J is TRBJ1-2 and V is TRBV6-1; 8 positions agree with TRBD1. Trimming removed 6 bases from V and 2 bases from J; junction bases left unmatched: 5. Germline V gene data show CDR1 as MNHNS and CDR2 as SASEGT. The CDR3 contains 14 residues.

V is TRBV7-2 and J is TRBJ1-5, with a tentative D call TRBD1 (5 bases). CDR1 is SGHTA, CDR2 FQGNSA, per germline. The CDR3 length is 16 residues. The germline V and J ends were trimmed by 1 base and 3 bases, with 13 bases remaining between them. CDR3 region: CASSLVGASHNQPQHF. CDR3 coding DNA: TGTGCCAGCAGCTTAGTAGGGGCGTCGCACAATCAGCCCCAGCATTTT.

This clone was picked up one time. The V and J genes are TRBV6-1 and TRBJ2-7; 10 positions match TRBD2. Trimming at V came to 6 bases and at J to 2 bases, leaving 4 bases not matched to a gene. The CDR3 sequence is 14 residues long. From germline, CDR1 is MNHNS and CDR2 SASEGT. The CDR3 DNA reads as TGTGCCAGCAGCCGGACTAGCGGAACCTACGAGCAGTACTTC. It is translated as CASSRTSGTYEQYF.

The chain links TRBV29-1 to TRBJ1-2; D uncertain. From germline, CDR1 is SQVTM and CDR2 ANQGSEA. Trimming removed 7 bases at V and 2 bases at J, with 11 bases between. The CDR3 length is 12 residues. In DNA form, the CDR3 reads TGCAGCGCAGCTGGAGTGAACTATGGCTACACCTTC. As protein: CSAAGVNYGYTF. Filled out from reference TRBV29-1 and TRBJ1-2, the complete variable domain reads SAVISQKPSRDICQRGTSLTIQCQVDSQVTMMFWYRQQPGQSLTLIATANQGSEATYESGFVIDKFPISRPNLTFSTLTVSNMSPEDSSIYLCSAAGVNYGYTFGSGTRLTVV.

The V call is TRBV28, the J call TRBJ2-1; 9 bases agree with TRBD2. CDR1 and CDR2 from the germline V gene are MDHEN and SYDVKM. Losses at the gene ends were 4 bases for V and 4 bases for J; bases not matched to a gene: 5. CDR3 length: 15 residues. DNA of the CDR3: TGTGCCAGCAGTTATGCGGGAGGGCAGTACAATGAGCAGTTCTTC. It codes for CASSYAGGQYNEQFF.

This chain joins TRBV5-6 and TRBJ1-5, with D tentatively TRBD1 (5 bases). The V and J ends lost 0 bases and 3 bases respectively, with 10 bases between them. The CDR3 sequence is 15 residues long. Germline CDR1 and CDR2: SGHDT and YYEEEE. CDR3 sequence: CASSLVGGLNQPQHF. The CDR3 bases are TGTGCCAGCAGCTTGGTCGGGGGACTCAATCAGCCCCAGCATTTT.

This clone was recorded a few times. The chain has TRBV10-3 and TRBJ2-6; possibly TRBD1 for D (6 bases). V lost 6 bases, J lost 1 base, and 22 bases lay in between. Germline CDR1 reads ENHRY; CDR2 reads SYGVKD. The CDR3 is made up of 19 amino acids. The CDR3 DNA reads as TGTGCCATCAGAGGGCAGGGGCCCCCGCTGTTATCTGGGGCCAACGTCCTGACTTTC. Its protein product is CAIRGQGPPLLSGANVLTF.

The chain links TRBV5-1 to TRBJ2-7, with D hard to call. The V gene lost 0 bases and the J gene lost 1 base, with 8 bases spanning the gap. Germline V CDR1 and CDR2: SGHRS, YFSETQ. This CDR3 is built from 14 residues. The CDR3 region is CASSLGQPSYEQYF. The CDR3 nucleotides are TGCGCCAGCAGCTTGGGCCAGCCTTCCTACGAGCAGTACTTC.

This chain links TRBV5-4 with TRBJ1-2, with D uncertain. Germline V gene data show CDR1 as SGHNT and CDR2 as YYREEE (reference sequence). Trimming took 0 bases from V and 1 from J, leaving 10 bases between them. The CDR3 has 15 residues. CDR3 coding DNA: TGTGCCAGCAGCTTGGAGAGCCCCCGTAACTATGGCTACACCTTC. Residues: CASSLESPRNYGYTF.

The chain employs TRBV9 and TRBJ2-1; D gene unclear. Per germline, CDR1 SGDLS and CDR2 YYNGEE. V was trimmed by 1 base and J by 7 bases, leaving 9 bases between them. The CDR3 is made up of 13 amino acids. CDR3 bases: TGTGCCAGCAGCGTATCGTCGACGAATGAGCAGTTCTTC. Translated, it gives CASSVSSTNEQFF.

This chain joins TRBV19 and TRBJ2-3; D perhaps matches TRBD2 (5 bases). Trimming stripped 5 bases from V and 3 bases from J, with 12 bases between. Germline V gene lookup returns CDR1 LNHDA and CDR2 SQIVND (reference sequence). The CDR3 is made up of 14 amino acids. As DNA, the CDR3 is TGTGCCAGTAGTTTCGGGGTTGGAACAGATACGCAGTATTTT. This translates into CASSFGVGTDTQYF.

The V call is TRBV5-4, the J call TRBJ2-3; 7 bases agree with TRBD1. V shed 4 bases and J 5 bases; nucleotides not matched to a gene: 10. The germline CDR1 and CDR2 sequences are SGHNT and YYREEE (reference sequence). The CDR3 totals 15 residues. The CDR3 sequence: CASSKGTELQDTQYF. CDR3 nucleotide sequence: TGTGCCAGCAGCAAAGGGACAGAATTGCAAGATACGCAGTATTTT.

V usage is TRBV18 and J usage is TRBJ1-1; D is unresolved. The CDR3 extends over 15 amino acids. CDR1 is KGHSH, CDR2 LQKENI, per germline. Trimming pared 0 bases from V and 9 bases from J, leaving 17 bases between. In DNA, the CDR3 is TGTGCCAGCTCACCACCGTCTACACCCGACTCTAAAGCTTTCTTT. As protein: CASSPPSTPDSKAFF.

The chain has TRBV28 and TRBJ2-5; D gene unclear. V shed 3 bases and J shed 3 bases, with 17 bases lying between them. CDR3 length equals 16 residues. Germline-derived CDR1 and CDR2 are MDHEN and SYDVKM. CDR3 residues: CASSFSSSGFKETQYF. The CDR3 coding sequence is TGTGCCAGCAGTTTCTCTTCTTCGGGCTTCAAAGAGACCCAGTACTTC.

This CDR3 is CASSAIAGGTYNEQFF. The CDR3 DNA reads as TGTGCCAGCAGCGCCATAGCGGGAGGTACGTACAATGAGCAGTTCTTC. This chain links TRBV7-9 with TRBJ2-1, with TRBD2 matching 10 bases. The CDR3 has 16 residues. Germline-derived CDR1 and CDR2 are SEHNR and FQNEAQ (reference sequence). The trim removed 5 bases at V and 4 bases at J, leaving 8 bases unmatched.

The gene calls are TRBV6-6 and TRBJ1-5; D is ambiguous. Germline assignment: CDR1 MNHNY and CDR2 SVGAGI (reference sequence). The CDR3 sequence is 14 residues long. V lost 6 bases to trimming and J lost 1 base, with 10 bases between them. This CDR3 is CASRLDTSNQPQHF. CDR3 DNA: TGTGCCAGCAGACTCGACACGAGCAATCAGCCCCAGCATTTT.

V gene TRBV5-1 combines with J gene TRBJ2-3, with 7 bases fitting TRBD1. The germline gives CDR1 SGHRS, CDR2 YFSETQ. This CDR3 is 15 amino acids long. The J segment lost 2 bases and the V segment lost 0 bases, leaving 3 bases of the junction unmatched. In nucleotides, the CDR3 is TGCGCCAGCAGCTTGGCTACAGGGGACACAGATACGCAGTATTTT. It is translated as CASSLATGDTDTQYF. Looking up the rest from reference TRBV5-1 and TRBJ2-3 gives the full variable domain: KAGVTQTPRYLIKTRGQQVTLSCSPISGHRSVSWYQQTPGQGLQFLFEYFSETQRNKGNFPGRFSGRQFSNSRSEMNVSTLELGDSALYLCASSLATGDTDTQYFGPGTRLTVL.

The chain links TRBV29-1 to TRBJ2-7, with 7 bases aligning to TRBD2. The CDR3 has 13 amino acids. The germline V gene encodes CDR1 SQVTM and CDR2 ANQGSEA. V lost 4 bases to trimming and J lost 1 base; unmatched junction nucleotides: 4. The CDR3, as DNA: TGCAGCGTTGGTGCGGGAGCTTCCTACGAGCAGTACTTC. The encoded protein is CSVGAGASYEQYF.